These 24 T cell receptor beta chains were all obtained from the same sample, sequenced in a study of blood T cell repertoires in COVID-19. Only in-frame clones appear in the TCRdb table, and some are missing; sequencing was by immunoSEQ multiplex PCR. The top ten clones hold 1.5% of a sample with roughly 200,000 clones, roughly 83% of them seen once. Sequencing was done on a sample of peripheral blood. The receptors stem from a human donor in a cohort sampled during active COVID-19.

The rearrangement uses TRBV18 and TRBJ2-1, with 10 positions matching TRBD2. V gave up 4 bases and J gave up 9 bases; unmatched junction bases: 12. Germline CDR1 reads KGHSH; CDR2 reads LQKENI. The CDR3 is 16 residues long. This CDR3 is CASSREMASGGAEQFF. In nucleotides, the CDR3 is TGTGCCAGCTCACGGGAAATGGCTAGCGGGGGCGCTGAGCAGTTCTTC.

This rearrangement joins TRBV6-2 or TRBV6-3 to TRBJ2-6, with 8 bases aligning to TRBD1. Per the germline V gene, CDR1 is MNHEY and CDR2 is SVGEGT. Germline trimming cut 5 bases from V and 0 bases from J; bases unmatched to any gene: 3. CDR3 length equals 16 residues. CDR3 residues: CASSKTGGSGANVLTF. CDR3 DNA: TGTGCCAGCAGTAAAACAGGGGGCTCTGGGGCCAACGTCCTGACTTTC.

V usage is TRBV6-5 and J usage is TRBJ1-1; D is uncertain. Deletions cut 0 bases from V and 1 base from J, with 6 bases between. Per germline, CDR1 MNHEY and CDR2 SVGAGI. This CDR3 has 14 amino acids. As DNA, the CDR3 is TGTGCCAGCAGTTACTCTTCCAGGAACACTGAAGCTTTCTTT. This sequence encodes CASSYSSRNTEAFF.

V gene TRBV18 combines with J gene TRBJ1-3, with a weak D call TRBD1 (6 bases). V dropped 2 bases and J dropped 1 base, with 12 bases sitting between them. This CDR3 region has 16 residues. CDR1 is KGHSH, CDR2 LQKENI, per germline. CDR3 DNA: TGTGCCAGCTCACCAGCGGGGGCCGGGTCTGGAAACACCATATATTTT. The encoded protein is CASSPAGAGSGNTIYF.

The chain has TRBV11-3 and TRBJ2-1, with 12 nucleotides matching TRBD2. Germline V gene data show CDR1 as SGHNT and CDR2 as YENEEA. V was clipped by 2 bases and J by 8 bases; unmatched bases: 7. The CDR3 has 16 residues. CDR3 sequence (DNA): TGTGCCAGCAGCTTAAGGCTAGCGGGGGGGATGGATGAGCAGTTCTTC. This encodes CASSLRLAGGMDEQFF.

V gene TRBV5-1 combines with J gene TRBJ2-7; 12 bases align to TRBD2. CDR1 is SGHRS and CDR2 is YFSETQ in the germline V gene. The CDR3 loop spans 18 amino acids. Trimming took 4 bases from V and 0 from J; bases not matched to a gene: 11. DNA of the CDR3: TGCGCCAGCAGCACCCGACTAGCGGGAGCGATTAGCTCCTACGAGCAGTACTTC. The encoded protein is CASSTRLAGAISSYEQYF.

The genes are TRBV7-8 and TRBJ2-7; 9 nucleotides match TRBD1. The trim removed 5 bases at V and 2 bases at J, leaving 4 bases unmatched. The CDR3 covers 14 residues. Looked up from germline, CDR1 is SGHVS and CDR2 is FQNEAQ. The CDR3 DNA sequence: TGTGCCAGCAGCCTGGACAGGGGTCCCTACGAGCAGTACTTC. This encodes CASSLDRGPYEQYF.

DNA of the CDR3: TGTGCCAGCAGCCAGAGGGGGGGGCCGAACACTGAAGCTTTCTTT. It translates to CASSQRGGPNTEAFF. The V call is TRBV3-1 (or the pseudogene TRBV3-2), the J call TRBJ1-1; possibly TRBD1 for D (6 bases). The CDR3 spans 15 residues. V dropped 3 bases and J dropped 1 base, with 12 bases sitting between them. Germline values: CDR1 LGHDT, CDR2 YNNKEL (reference sequence).

The V call is TRBV19, the J call TRBJ1-2; D is undetermined. The CDR3 is made up of 13 amino acids. V was pared by 10 bases and J by 4 bases, with 16 bases between. Germline values: CDR1 LNHDA, CDR2 SQIVND (reference sequence). DNA of the CDR3: TGTGCCACCCGAATGGAGGGAGGCTATGGCTACACCTTC. This encodes CATRMEGGYGYTF.

The genes are TRBV2 and TRBJ2-7; TRBD1 aligns across 9 bases. Germline trimming cut 7 bases from V and 5 bases from J; bases unmatched to any gene: 9. CDR1 and CDR2 from the germline V gene are SNHLY and FYNNEI. The CDR3 runs to 14 residues. The CDR3 DNA follows: TGTGCCAGCACCAAACTGGACAGGGGTAACGAGCAGTACTTC. Encoded protein: CASTKLDRGNEQYF.

About this clone: A read error may produce the germline difference seen at one junction end. This chain uses TRBV7-7 with TRBJ2-1; the match to TRBD2 covers 13 bases. Germline assignment: CDR1 SSHAT and CDR2 FNYEAQ (reference sequence). This CDR3 is built from 15 residues. CDR3 in DNA: TGTGCTAGCAGCCCAACTAGCGGGAGGGCTGATGAGCAGTTCTTC. The encoded protein is CASSPTSGRADEQFF.

The chain joins TRBV19 to TRBJ2-7, with 9 bases lining up with TRBD1. V lost 3 bases to trimming and J lost 2 bases; unmatched junction nucleotides: 5. Germline CDR1 is LNHDA and CDR2 is SQIVND (reference sequence). This CDR3 comprises 15 residues. This CDR3 is CASSMNRGRPYEQYF. CDR3 DNA sequence: TGTGCCAGTAGTATGAACAGGGGGCGACCCTACGAGCAGTACTTC.

This clone was detected only a few times. V gene TRBV6-5 combines with J gene TRBJ1-5, with 9 bases that match TRBD1. Germline CDR1 reads MNHEY; CDR2 reads SVGAGI. V was pared by 5 bases and J by 4 bases, with 6 bases of the junction left unmatched. CDR3 length equals 15 residues. The CDR3 spells CASSPDRGLNQPQHF. The CDR3 nucleotides are TGTGCCAGCAGTCCGGACAGGGGTCTTAATCAGCCCCAGCATTTT.

The J gene is TRBJ1-5, the V gene TRBV6-5; 9 nucleotides align to TRBD1. The CDR3 consists of 13 residues. Germline loops: CDR1 MNHEY, CDR2 SVGAGI. J lost 6 bases, V lost 9 bases, and 6 bases had no gene match. The DNA for the CDR3 is TGTGCCAGTCGACAGGGGGGACGTCAGCCCCAGCATTTT. Translating gives CASRQGGRQPQHF.

This clone is a singleton in its sample. This chain links TRBV27 with TRBJ2-7; D may be TRBD2 (5 bases). The germline V and J ends were trimmed by 2 bases and 0 bases, with 8 bases remaining between them. This CDR3 region has 14 residues. Per the germline V gene, CDR1 is MNHEY and CDR2 is SMNVEV (reference sequence). In DNA, the CDR3 is TGTGCCAGCAGTTTAGGGGAGAGCTCCTACGAGCAGTACTTC. Its protein product is CASSLGESSYEQYF.

This chain uses TRBV13 with TRBJ1-1; D is possibly TRBD1 (5 bases). Germline V CDR1 and CDR2: PRHDT, FYEKMQ (reference sequence). This CDR3 is built from 15 residues. V was shortened by 3 bases and J by 4 bases, with 15 bases between the two germline ends. The CDR3 sequence is CASSFPGQFGTEAFF. CDR3 DNA: TGTGCCAGCAGCTTCCCCGGACAATTTGGCACTGAAGCTTTCTTT.

V is TRBV6-5 and J is TRBJ1-5, with D possibly being TRBD1 (5 bases). The CDR3 extends over 14 amino acids. V was clipped by 0 bases and J by 7 bases, with 10 bases between them. The germline CDR1 and CDR2 sequences are MNHEY and SVGAGI. The CDR3 protein is CASSYSGGGQPQHF. DNA of the CDR3: TGTGCCAGCAGTTACTCTGGGGGAGGACAGCCCCAGCATTTT.

This clone showed up just once. The CDR3 here is CASSLSDSREQYF. CDR3 coding DNA: TGTGCCAGCTCACTATCCGACAGCCGGGAGCAGTACTTC. This chain connects TRBV18 to TRBJ2-7; maybe TRBD1 (5 bases). Germline V gene sequence: CDR1 KGHSH, CDR2 LQKENI. CDR3 size: 13 residues. V shed 4 bases and J shed 7 bases, with 14 bases lying between them.

The rearrangement links TRBV28 to TRBJ2-1; 10 bases fit TRBD2. Germline-derived CDR1 and CDR2 are MDHEN and SYDVKM. The CDR3 has 16 residues. With 4 bases clipped from V and 4 bases from J, the junction kept 7 bases outside the gene matches. The CDR3 spells CASSSPTSGKYNEQFF. DNA of the CDR3: TGTGCCAGCAGTTCCCCCACTAGCGGGAAATACAATGAGCAGTTCTTC.

The chain couples TRBV6-5 to TRBJ2-2, with 8 bases identical to TRBD1. The CDR3 runs to 13 residues. In germline, CDR1 is MNHEY, CDR2 SVGAGI. V dropped 6 bases and J dropped 7; count of bases not matched to a gene: 4. The CDR3 nucleotides are TGTGCCAGCAGCGCGGACAGGGTCGGGGAGCTGTTTTTT. It yields the protein CASSADRVGELFF.

This clone showed up just a few times. V and J are TRBV5-4 and TRBJ2-1, with 13 bases lining up with TRBD2. V dropped 4 bases and J dropped 8; count of bases not matched to a gene: 9. This CDR3 spans 16 amino acids. CDR1 SGHNT and CDR2 YYREEE come from the germline V gene (reference sequence). The CDR3 here is CASSPPGLAGFDEQFF. The CDR3, as DNA: TGTGCCAGCAGCCCGCCGGGACTAGCGGGATTCGATGAGCAGTTCTTC.

V and J are TRBV7-3 and TRBJ2-6; the match to TRBD1 covers 7 bases. With 2 bases clipped from V and 0 bases from J, the junction kept 7 bases outside the gene matches. The CDR3 runs to 18 residues. From germline, CDR1 is SGHTA and CDR2 FQGTGA. In DNA, the CDR3 is TGTGCCAGCAGCTTAGGGACAGCCCCCTCCTCTGGGGCCAACGTCCTGACTTTC. Protein sequence: CASSLGTAPSSGANVLTF.

The CDR3 is CATRDRGPHEQYF. CDR3 DNA sequence: TGTGCCACTCGGGACAGGGGGCCACACGAGCAGTACTTC. This sequence joins TRBV28 and TRBJ2-7; the match to TRBD1 covers 12 bases. The V segment lost 10 bases and the J segment 5 bases; nucleotides outside the gene matches: 6. CDR1 is MDHEN, CDR2 SYDVKM, per germline. CDR3 size: 13 residues.

To note about this clone: Other DNA sequences in this sample translate to the same CDR3. This chain joins TRBV7-2 and TRBJ2-7; no firm D call. CDR1 is SGHTA and CDR2 is FQGNSA in the germline V gene. V lost 1 base, J lost 0 bases, and 7 bases lay in between. This CDR3 is built from 14 residues. The CDR3 nucleotides read TGTGCCAGCAGCTTAGGCACTCGCTCCTACGAGCAGTACTTC. Translating it yields CASSLGTRSYEQYF.